Listed below are T cell receptor beta chains from one sample, sequenced in a study of cytomegalovirus exposure and HLA in healthy donors. The data were produced by immunoSEQ multiplex PCR, yet TCRdb's version contains in-frame clones alone and is incomplete. The sample includes 150,000 to 200,000 clones, roughly four fifths of them seen just once. Specimen: PBMCs. These receptors all come from a woman in her 40s in good health and CMV-seronegative. Each CDR3 is given with its conserved first and last residue. D genes are given only for firm matches. Some rows have no size entry. The others give once, few or many, or a class for an expanded clone.

v_gene,d_gene,j_gene,abundance,CDR3aa,CDR3nt
TRBV15,NA,TRBJ1-5,NA,CATRDEGESQPQHF,TGTGCCACCCGAGACGAGGGGGAAAGTCAGCCCCAGCATTTT
TRBV2,NA,TRBJ2-1,NA,CASNEGSYSSLLNEQFF,TGTGCCAGCAATGAGGGGAGCTACTCCTCCCTGTTGAATGAGCAGTTCTTC
TRBV11-3,NA,TRBJ2-3,NA,CASSLAGEDTQYF,TGTGCCAGCAGCTTAGCAGGGGAAGATACGCAGTATTTT
TRBV7-9,NA,TRBJ2-1,NA,CASSLATSFYNEQFF,TGTGCCAGCAGCTTAGCAACTAGCTTCTACAATGAGCAGTTCTTC
TRBV2,NA,TRBJ2-2,NA,CASRDEGRGTGELFF,TGTGCCAGCAGAGATGAGGGCCGTGGCACCGGGGAGCTGTTTTTT
TRBV11-2,NA,TRBJ2-3,NA,CASSLDARVGADTQYF,TGTGCCAGCAGCTTAGACGCCAGGGTTGGGGCAGATACGCAGTATTTT
TRBV28,TRBD2,TRBJ2-1,NA,CASSSLSGRSYNEQFF,TGTGCCAGCAGTTCCCTTAGCGGGAGATCCTACAATGAGCAGTTCTTC
TRBV9,NA,TRBJ1-3,NA,CASSVGIGDTIYF,TGTGCCAGCAGCGTAGGAATAGGAGACACCATATATTTT
TRBV6-5,TRBD1,TRBJ2-2,NA,CATGDRANTGELFF,TGTGCCACCGGGGACAGGGCGAACACCGGGGAGCTGTTTTTT
TRBV5-1,NA,TRBJ1-1,NA,CASSPGDKLNTEAFF,TGCGCCAGCAGCCCCGGGGACAAGTTGAACACTGAAGCTTTCTTT
TRBV18,NA,TRBJ1-1,NA,CASSPPGVIKAFF,TGTGCCAGCTCACCCCCGGGGGTGATTAAAGCTTTCTTT
TRBV29-1,NA,TRBJ2-5,NA,CSAWTVGETQYF,TGCAGCGCTTGGACAGTCGGAGAGACCCAGTACTTC
TRBV9,NA,TRBJ2-1,NA,CASSVGAGNEQFF,TGTGCCAGCAGCGTAGGGGCCGGCAATGAGCAGTTCTTC
TRBV27,TRBD1,TRBJ1-2,NA,CASSQGQGGGYTF,TGTGCCAGCAGCCAGGGACAGGGAGGTGGCTACACCTTC
TRBV9,TRBD1,TRBJ1-3,NA,CASSITGQGVGNTIYF,TGTGCCAGCAGCATTACGGGACAGGGGGTCGGAAACACCATATATTTT
TRBV29-1,TRBD1,TRBJ2-3,NA,CSVFGQGSTDTQYF,TGCAGCGTTTTCGGACAGGGAAGCACAGATACGCAGTATTTT
TRBV4-2,TRBD1,TRBJ1-2,NA,CASSPTGGQGAFYGYTF,TGTGCCAGCAGCCCCACGGGTGGACAGGGGGCGTTTTATGGCTACACCTTC
TRBV6-5,TRBD1,TRBJ1-1,once,CASSGTVNTEAFF,TGTGCCAGCAGTGGGACAGTGAACACTGAAGCTTTCTTT
TRBV11-2,NA,TRBJ2-7,NA,CAASTGTYEQYF,TGTGCTGCTTCTACAGGCACCTACGAGCAGTACTTC
TRBV7-6,NA,TRBJ1-4,NA,CASSARDNNEKLFF,TGTGCCAGCAGCGCCCGGGACAATAATGAAAAACTGTTTTTT
TRBV6-5,TRBD2,TRBJ2-3,few,CASSSPTSGTQYF,TGTGCCAGCAGTTCGCCGACTAGCGGTACGCAGTATTTT
TRBV2,NA,TRBJ1-4,once,CASSGVENEKLFF,TGTGCCAGTTCAGGGGTTGAGAATGAAAAACTGTTTTTT
TRBV7-6,TRBD1,TRBJ2-5,NA,CASSPGTGEETQYF,TGTGCCAGCAGCCCCGGGACAGGTGAAGAGACCCAGTACTTC
TRBV30,TRBD1,TRBJ1-1,NA,CAWSVLDREGTEAFF,TGTGCCTGGAGTGTACTGGACAGGGAAGGCACTGAAGCTTTCTTT
TRBV9,NA,TRBJ2-5,NA,CASSNRVGQETQYF,TGTGCCAGCAGCAACAGAGTAGGCCAAGAGACCCAGTACTTC
TRBV27,TRBD2,TRBJ2-1,once,CASSTRTSGSGNNEQFF,TGTGCCAGCAGTACTCGGACTAGCGGGAGCGGGAACAATGAGCAGTTCTTC
TRBV29-1,NA,TRBJ2-7,NA,CSVEGAGAYEQYF,TGCAGCGTTGAAGGCGCAGGCGCCTACGAGCAGTACTTC
TRBV19,TRBD2,TRBJ2-1,NA,CASSIALLAVNEQFF,TGTGCCAGTAGTATAGCCCTCCTAGCGGTCAATGAGCAGTTCTTC
TRBV30,TRBD1,TRBJ1-6,NA,CAWSGTGAPRGSPLHF,TGTGCCTGGTCCGGGACAGGGGCCCCGCGTGGATCACCCCTCCACTTT
TRBV6-1,NA,TRBJ2-2,NA,CASSEASPRGTGELFF,TGTGCCAGCAGTGAAGCTAGTCCCCGCGGGACCGGGGAGCTGTTTTTT
TRBV29-1,TRBD1,TRBJ2-7,NA,CSVGAQGQGYEQYF,TGCAGCGTGGGGGCCCAGGGACAGGGCTACGAGCAGTACTTC
TRBV30,NA,TRBJ1-3,NA,CAWGGLGDSGNTIYF,TGTGCCTGGGGCGGCCTTGGAGACTCTGGAAACACCATATATTTT
TRBV19,NA,TRBJ1-3,NA,CASSILQRRVSGNTIYF,TGTGCCAGTAGTATACTCCAGCGACGGGTCTCTGGAAACACCATATATTTT